This is a list of T cell receptor beta chains from one sample in a study of T-cell reconstitution after alpha-beta-depleted transplantation in children. Each CDR3 protein is one row after TCRdb ran MiXCR on the PCR reads. The sample carries about 580,000 distinct CDR3 sequences, under 25% recorded once. This specimen consisted of PBMCs, mostly from graft donor cells, obtained 360 days after TCRalphabeta/CD19-depleted stem cell transplant. Source of these receptors: a boy under two years old who had a stem cell transplant for acute myeloid leukemia, so the T cells may come from the graft donor. The CDR3 runs from the conserved cysteine through the conserved F or W. Fields, in order: V gene, CDR3 length, J gene, D gene, clone size, CDR3 DNA, CDR3 protein. D genes are given only for firm matches. The size entry is marked missing in some rows and otherwise reads once, few, many or a size class.

V gene: TRBV7-3; CDR3 length: 16; J gene: TRBJ2-1; D gene: NA; clone size: few; CDR3 DNA: TGTGCCAGCAGCCCCAGTGTGACGGTCCACTACAATGAGCAGTTCTTC; CDR3 protein: CASSPSVTVHYNEQFF
V gene: TRBV4-2; CDR3 length: 17; J gene: TRBJ1-1; D gene: NA; clone size: NA; CDR3 DNA: TGTGCCAGCAGCCAAGATGGCCGGACGGATGCGGACACTGAAGCTTTCTTT; CDR3 protein: CASSQDGRTDADTEAFF
V gene: TRBV5-1; CDR3 length: 15; J gene: TRBJ2-2; D gene: TRBD2; clone size: few; CDR3 DNA: TGCGCCAGCAGGGCTAGCGGGGGCTACACCGGGGAGCTGTTTTTT; CDR3 protein: CASRASGGYTGELFF
V gene: TRBV20-1; CDR3 length: 14; J gene: TRBJ2-3; D gene: NA; clone size: few; CDR3 DNA: TGCAGCCTCAGGAGCACAGGGCGCACAGATACGCAGTATTTT; CDR3 protein: CSLRSTGRTDTQYF
V gene: TRBV11-1; CDR3 length: 13; J gene: TRBJ1-1; D gene: NA; clone size: few; CDR3 DNA: TGTGCCAGCAGCAAAAGGTGGGGGACTGAAGCTTTCTTT; CDR3 protein: CASSKRWGTEAFF
V gene: TRBV20-1; CDR3 length: 14; J gene: TRBJ2-2; D gene: NA; clone size: few; CDR3 DNA: TGCAGTGCTCAGATCTACAGGAACACCGGGGAGCTGTTTTTT; CDR3 protein: CSAQIYRNTGELFF
V gene: TRBV6-6; CDR3 length: 12; J gene: TRBJ1-2; D gene: NA; clone size: NA; CDR3 DNA: TGTGCCAGCAGTTCCCCCCGGGACGGCTACACCTTC; CDR3 protein: CASSSPRDGYTF
V gene: TRBV7-9; CDR3 length: 15; J gene: TRBJ1-1; D gene: NA; clone size: NA; CDR3 DNA: TGTGCCAGCAGCTTGGTGACGGGTGTCGACACTGAAGCTTTCTTT; CDR3 protein: CASSLVTGVDTEAFF
V gene: TRBV13; CDR3 length: 16; J gene: TRBJ1-3; D gene: NA; clone size: many; CDR3 DNA: TGTGCCAGCAGCTTAGTAGGTCCAAGTCCTGGAAACACCATATATTTT; CDR3 protein: CASSLVGPSPGNTIYF
V gene: TRBV5-5; CDR3 length: 14; J gene: TRBJ2-4; D gene: TRBD1; clone size: NA; CDR3 DNA: TGTGCCAGCAGCCCTCAGGGGGCGCGGGACATTCAGTACTTC; CDR3 protein: CASSPQGARDIQYF
V gene: TRBV16; CDR3 length: 15; J gene: TRBJ2-1; D gene: TRBD1; clone size: NA; CDR3 DNA: TGTGCCAGCAGCCCCACGTCACAGGGGAGTCATGAGCAGTTCTTC; CDR3 protein: CASSPTSQGSHEQFF
V gene: TRBV20-1; CDR3 length: 15; J gene: TRBJ1-2; D gene: NA; clone size: NA; CDR3 DNA: TGCAGTGCTAGAGCGTCGGACATAGCTAACTATGGCTACACCTTC; CDR3 protein: CSARASDIANYGYTF
V gene: TRBV18; CDR3 length: 12; J gene: TRBJ2-1; D gene: NA; clone size: few; CDR3 DNA: TGTGCCAGCGGAGAGATAATGGATGAGCAGTTCTTC; CDR3 protein: CASGEIMDEQFF
V gene: TRBV12-3/TRBV12-4; CDR3 length: 14; J gene: TRBJ2-7; D gene: TRBD1; clone size: NA; CDR3 DNA: TGTGCCAGCAGGAGGGGGGACAGGGGTAACGAGCAGTACTTC; CDR3 protein: CASRRGDRGNEQYF
V gene: TRBV7-2; CDR3 length: 14; J gene: TRBJ2-7; D gene: NA; clone size: few; CDR3 DNA: TGTGCCAGCAGTATAGTGGGGGGATCCTACGAGCAGTACTTC; CDR3 protein: CASSIVGGSYEQYF
V gene: TRBV7-6; CDR3 length: 16; J gene: TRBJ2-3; D gene: NA; clone size: few; CDR3 DNA: TGTGCCAGCAGCCCCCAACCATGGGGCGCCACAGATACGCAGTATTTT; CDR3 protein: CASSPQPWGATDTQYF
V gene: TRBV7-2; CDR3 length: 13; J gene: TRBJ2-1; D gene: TRBD1; clone size: few; CDR3 DNA: TGTGCCAGCAGCCACGACAGGGGCAATGAGCAGTTCTTC; CDR3 protein: CASSHDRGNEQFF
V gene: TRBV29-1; CDR3 length: 12; J gene: TRBJ2-7; D gene: NA; clone size: NA; CDR3 DNA: TGCAGCGTTAGAGTGAGCTCCTACGAGCAGTACTTC; CDR3 protein: CSVRVSSYEQYF
V gene: TRBV5-1; CDR3 length: 14; J gene: TRBJ2-1; D gene: NA; clone size: many; CDR3 DNA: TGCGCCAGCAGCGTGGCAGTCAGTAACAATGAGCAGTTCTTC; CDR3 protein: CASSVAVSNNEQFF
V gene: TRBV12-3/TRBV12-4; CDR3 length: 15; J gene: TRBJ2-2; D gene: NA; clone size: NA; CDR3 DNA: TGTGCCAGCAGTTTCGGGGGCGGTTACACCGGGGAGCTGTTTTTT; CDR3 protein: CASSFGGGYTGELFF
V gene: TRBV12-3/TRBV12-4; CDR3 length: 16; J gene: TRBJ2-7; D gene: TRBD2; clone size: NA; CDR3 DNA: TGTGCCAGCAGCCGAGGACTAGCGGGGTCTTCCTACGAGCAGTACTTC; CDR3 protein: CASSRGLAGSSYEQYF
V gene: TRBV12-3/TRBV12-4; CDR3 length: 13; J gene: TRBJ1-1; D gene: NA; clone size: few; CDR3 DNA: TGTGCCAGCAGCAGAGGGTCAAACACTGAAGCTTTCTTT; CDR3 protein: CASSRGSNTEAFF
V gene: TRBV3-1; CDR3 length: 17; J gene: TRBJ2-1; D gene: TRBD2; clone size: NA; CDR3 DNA: TGTGCCTGCTCCAACCCGACGACTAGCGGGGGGGTCCATGAGCAGTTCTTC; CDR3 protein: CACSNPTTSGGVHEQFF
V gene: TRBV6-1; CDR3 length: 18; J gene: TRBJ2-6; D gene: NA; clone size: NA; CDR3 DNA: TGTGCCAGCAGTGGCCTAGTAGGGTTGCGCTCTGGGGCCAACGTCCTGACTTTC; CDR3 protein: CASSGLVGLRSGANVLTF
V gene: TRBV15; CDR3 length: 14; J gene: TRBJ2-3; D gene: NA; clone size: NA; CDR3 DNA: TGTGCCACCAGCAGAGATAGTTGGACAGATACGCAGTATTTT; CDR3 protein: CATSRDSWTDTQYF
V gene: TRBV12-5; CDR3 length: 12; J gene: TRBJ2-3; D gene: NA; clone size: NA; CDR3 DNA: TGTGCTAGTGGTCCCTCACGGGATACGCAGTATTTT; CDR3 protein: CASGPSRDTQYF
V gene: TRBV4-3; CDR3 length: 15; J gene: TRBJ2-7; D gene: NA; clone size: NA; CDR3 DNA: TGCGCCAGCAGCCAAAACAGGGACGGGGCGGGAGAGCAGTACTTC; CDR3 protein: CASSQNRDGAGEQYF
V gene: TRBV29-1; CDR3 length: 11; J gene: TRBJ2-3; D gene: TRBD2; clone size: many; CDR3 DNA: TGCAGCGTCGGACTAGCAGATACGCAGTATTTT; CDR3 protein: CSVGLADTQYF
V gene: TRBV20-1; CDR3 length: 13; J gene: TRBJ1-1; D gene: NA; clone size: once; CDR3 DNA: TGCAGTGCAAGGCTAGGGGCTTATACTGAAGCTTTCTTT; CDR3 protein: CSARLGAYTEAFF
V gene: TRBV15; CDR3 length: 15; J gene: TRBJ2-3; D gene: NA; clone size: NA; CDR3 DNA: TGTGCCACCAGCGAAGAGAGGGGGAGCACAGATACGCAGTATTTT; CDR3 protein: CATSEERGSTDTQYF
V gene: TRBV6-2/TRBV6-3; CDR3 length: 14; J gene: TRBJ1-2; D gene: TRBD1; clone size: NA; CDR3 DNA: TGTGCCAGCAGCAAAGGGACAGGTGAATATGGCTACACCTTC; CDR3 protein: CASSKGTGEYGYTF
V gene: TRBV24-1; CDR3 length: 17; J gene: TRBJ2-2; D gene: NA; clone size: NA; CDR3 DNA: TGTGCCACCAGTGATTTGAGATCGACAGGTTACACCGGGGAGCTGTTTTTT; CDR3 protein: CATSDLRSTGYTGELFF
V gene: TRBV7-2; CDR3 length: 16; J gene: TRBJ2-1; D gene: TRBD1; clone size: few; CDR3 DNA: TGTGCCAGCAGCTTTTGGACAGGAGTCCCAAACAATGAGCAGTTCTTC; CDR3 protein: CASSFWTGVPNNEQFF
V gene: TRBV20-1; CDR3 length: 15; J gene: TRBJ1-6; D gene: NA; clone size: few; CDR3 DNA: TGCAGTGCTAGAGAATCCAGGGGCGGTAATTCACCCCTCCACTTT; CDR3 protein: CSARESRGGNSPLHF
V gene: TRBV5-6; CDR3 length: 13; J gene: TRBJ2-5; D gene: NA; clone size: many; CDR3 DNA: TGTGCCAGCAGCTTGGGGCTAGTGGAGACCCAGTACTTC; CDR3 protein: CASSLGLVETQYF
V gene: TRBV21-1; CDR3 length: 17; J gene: TRBJ1-1; D gene: NA; clone size: NA; CDR3 DNA: TGTGCCAGCAGCAAAGAGGGGGTGGGGGCTAAGACCACTGAAGCTTTCTTT; CDR3 protein: CASSKEGVGAKTTEAFF
V gene: TRBV20-1; CDR3 length: 15; J gene: TRBJ2-3; D gene: NA; clone size: few; CDR3 DNA: TGCAGTGGGACCAAAACTAAATCCACCACAGATACGCAGTATTTT; CDR3 protein: CSGTKTKSTTDTQYF
V gene: TRBV6-1; CDR3 length: 15; J gene: TRBJ2-2; D gene: TRBD1; clone size: few; CDR3 DNA: TGTGCCAGCAGGCTGGGACAGGTGAACACCGGGGAGCTGTTTTTT; CDR3 protein: CASRLGQVNTGELFF
V gene: TRBV20-1; CDR3 length: 13; J gene: TRBJ2-3; D gene: NA; clone size: few; CDR3 DNA: TGCAGTGCTAGGGACGTGTTAACAGATACGCAGTATTTT; CDR3 protein: CSARDVLTDTQYF
V gene: TRBV4-2; CDR3 length: 17; J gene: TRBJ2-5; D gene: TRBD2; clone size: NA; CDR3 DNA: TGTGCCAGCAGCCAACGGTGGACTAGCGGGGGCCAAGAGACCCAGTACTTC; CDR3 protein: CASSQRWTSGGQETQYF
V gene: TRBV15; CDR3 length: 14; J gene: TRBJ2-2; D gene: TRBD1; clone size: NA; CDR3 DNA: TGTGCCACCAGCAATCTTAGGGGGCGGTGGGAGCTGTTTTTT; CDR3 protein: CATSNLRGRWELFF
V gene: TRBV5-4; CDR3 length: 14; J gene: TRBJ1-2; D gene: TRBD1; clone size: many; CDR3 DNA: TGTGCCAGCAGCTGGGAGGTCAGGGGGCTTGGCTACACCTTC; CDR3 protein: CASSWEVRGLGYTF
V gene: TRBV6-2/TRBV6-3; CDR3 length: 15; J gene: TRBJ2-1; D gene: NA; clone size: many; CDR3 DNA: TGTGCCAGCAGCCGCGGGGGCCCCCCCTACAATGAGCAGTTCTTC; CDR3 protein: CASSRGGPPYNEQFF
V gene: TRBV7-2; CDR3 length: 15; J gene: TRBJ1-1; D gene: TRBD1; clone size: NA; CDR3 DNA: TGTGCCAGCAGCCAAAACAGGGGATGGAGCACTGAAGCTTTCTTT; CDR3 protein: CASSQNRGWSTEAFF
V gene: TRBV29-1; CDR3 length: 13; J gene: TRBJ1-1; D gene: NA; clone size: few; CDR3 DNA: TGCAGCGGCTCCAGGGAGACCGACACTGAAGCTTTCTTT; CDR3 protein: CSGSRETDTEAFF
V gene: TRBV28; CDR3 length: 14; J gene: TRBJ2-7; D gene: NA; clone size: many; CDR3 DNA: TGTGCCAGCAGTTTACGCGGGATAGCCTACGAGCAGTACTTC; CDR3 protein: CASSLRGIAYEQYF
V gene: TRBV29-1; CDR3 length: 13; J gene: TRBJ2-5; D gene: NA; clone size: many; CDR3 DNA: TGCAGCGTTCACGGAGGGCCACAGGAGACCCAGTACTTC; CDR3 protein: CSVHGGPQETQYF
V gene: TRBV12-3/TRBV12-4; CDR3 length: 13; J gene: TRBJ2-7; D gene: NA; clone size: once; CDR3 DNA: TGTGCCAGCAGTTTCGGACGGCTGGGCGAGCAGTACTTC; CDR3 protein: CASSFGRLGEQYF